Each of the 19 T cell receptor beta chains below was sequenced from the same sample in a study of blood T cell repertoires in COVID-19 (dated by TCRdb to about 2020). Library generation was performed with the immunoSEQ multiplex PCR assay. TCRdb took this table from immuneACCESS and kept in-frame rearrangements with V and J called. Such tables lack part of the clones; where checked against another copy, unresolved V genes explain under half of the gap, and the rest is unexplained. The sample table shows 120,000 to 150,000 clones, and roughly 80% are seen once. Around 3.1% of the sample is held by the ten biggest clonotypes. The sequencing input was peripheral blood. The receptors were sampled from a woman aged 35 to 49 with active or convalescent COVID-19.

A few counts support this clone. This rearrangement joins TRBV28 to TRBJ1-2; a possible D gene is TRBD1 (6 bases). Germline values: CDR1 MDHEN, CDR2 SYDVKM. The CDR3 is 15 residues long. Trimming cost V 2 bases and J 3 bases, with 13 bases left between them. The chain's CDR3 is CASSLDLQGYYGYTF. The CDR3 bases are TGTGCCAGCAGTTTAGATCTACAGGGCTACTATGGCTACACCTTC.

V is TRBV27 and J is TRBJ2-7; 9 positions match TRBD1. Germline V gene lookup returns CDR1 MNHEY and CDR2 SMNVEV (reference sequence). The trim removed 6 bases at V and 4 bases at J, leaving 10 bases unmatched. This CDR3 contains 15 residues. CDR3: CASRSPGQGTYEQYF. The CDR3 DNA reads TGTGCCAGCAGATCCCCTGGACAGGGGACGTACGAGCAGTACTTC.

CDR3 DNA: TGTGCCAGCAGCGGATCCGGGATACGAGATGAAAAACTGTTTTTT. It specifies CASSGSGIRDEKLFF. The chain uses TRBV7-9 and TRBJ1-4; no definite D call. V was trimmed by 5 bases and J by 6 bases, leaving 16 bases between them. Germline loops: CDR1 SEHNR, CDR2 FQNEAQ (reference sequence). CDR3 length equals 15 residues.

The gene calls are TRBV4-3 and TRBJ2-1; D is uncertain. In germline, CDR1 is LGHNA, CDR2 YSLEER. With 0 bases removed from V and 0 bases from J, the gap between germline ends came to 6 bases. CDR3 length: 15 amino acids. CDR3 DNA: TGCGCCAGCAGCCAAGAGTCTAGCTCCTACAATGAGCAGTTCTTC. Translated: CASSQESSSYNEQFF.

This clone was found once. The chain couples TRBV19 to TRBJ2-7; 8 positions match TRBD2. In germline, CDR1 is LNHDA, CDR2 SQIVND (reference sequence). This CDR3 spans 15 amino acids. Losses at the gene ends were 3 bases for V and 2 bases for J; bases not matched to a gene: 6. CDR3: CASSIGGGWTYEQYF. CDR3 in DNA: TGTGCCAGTAGTATCGGGGGGGGTTGGACCTACGAGCAGTACTTC.

The rearrangement links TRBV5-1 to TRBJ1-4; a possible D gene is TRBD1 (5 bases). This CDR3 is built from 15 residues. V lost 4 bases and J lost 0, with 10 bases in between. Germline V gives CDR1 SGHRS, CDR2 YFSETQ. The chain's CDR3 is CASSPSQATNEKLFF. The CDR3 DNA reads TGCGCCAGCAGCCCGTCACAGGCAACTAATGAAAAACTGTTTTTT.

V usage is TRBV28 and J usage is TRBJ2-7; TRBD1 aligns across 9 bases. The germline V gene encodes CDR1 MDHEN and CDR2 SYDVKM. Losses at the gene ends were 4 bases for V and 7 bases for J; bases not matched to a gene: 11. This CDR3 has 15 amino acids. CDR3 protein: CASSWYRGPGGEQYF. DNA for the CDR3: TGTGCCAGCAGTTGGTACAGGGGGCCGGGGGGAGAGCAGTACTTC. Looking up the rest from reference TRBV28 and TRBJ2-7 gives the full variable domain: DVKVTQSSRYLVKRTGEKVFLECVQDMDHENMFWYRQDPGLGLRLIYFSYDVKMKEKGDIPEGYSVSREKKERFSLILESASTNQTSMYLCASSWYRGPGGEQYFGPGTRLTVT.

This chain connects TRBV9 to TRBJ2-7, with D possibly matching TRBD2 (5 bases). CDR3 length: 16 amino acids. Germline V gene lookup returns CDR1 SGDLS and CDR2 YYNGEE. V lost 4 bases and J 4 bases, leaving 21 bases between the germline ends. Here the CDR3 reads CASSPAGGRVAYEQYF. The CDR3 nucleotides read TGTGCCAGCAGCCCGGCGGGCGGAAGGGTGGCGTACGAGCAGTACTTC.

This clone was detected once. CDR3 in DNA: TGCAGCGTTGCGTTCCATGTCTCGACAGGGGGCAACAATGAGCAGTTCTTC. It encodes CSVAFHVSTGGNNEQFF. This chain connects TRBV29-1 to TRBJ2-1; 10 bases are a match to TRBD1. After removal of 4 bases from V and 5 bases from J, the junction contained 14 bases not matched to a gene. Germline V gene data show CDR1 as SQVTM and CDR2 as ANQGSEA. The CDR3 has 17 amino acids.

This clone was seen only once. The chain employs TRBV9 and TRBJ1-2; no clear D gene. The ends were cut back, 4 bases at V and 4 bases at J, with 8 bases in the middle. The CDR3 has 12 residues. The germline V gene encodes CDR1 SGDLS and CDR2 YYNGEE. The CDR3 coding sequence is TGTGCCAGCAGCACTAGTCCCTATGGCTACACCTTC. Translated: CASSTSPYGYTF.

This chain joins TRBV2 and TRBJ1-3; 9 bases line up with TRBD1. The CDR3 is made up of 17 amino acids. The V gene's germline CDR1 is SNHLY and CDR2 FYNNEI. V was pared by 5 bases and J by 1 base, with 9 bases of the junction left unmatched. DNA of the CDR3: TGTGCCAGCAGTCGACAGGGGGGAAGATCATCTGGAAACACCATATATTTT. Protein sequence: CASSRQGGRSSGNTIYF.

This chain connects TRBV5-1 to TRBJ1-1; TRBD1 agrees at 9 bases. The CDR3 runs 14 residues. J was trimmed by 1 base and V by 4 bases; bases with no gene match: 2. Germline CDR1 is SGHRS and CDR2 is YFSETQ. The CDR3 sequence: CASSVDRGNTEAFF. CDR3 nucleotide sequence: TGCGCCAGCAGCGTGGACAGGGGGAACACTGAAGCTTTCTTT.

This chain links TRBV27 with TRBJ1-1; D unclear. The CDR3 totals 14 residues. Between the trimmed V and J ends, which lost 1 base and 3 bases, there was a span of 9 bases. Germline V gene data show CDR1 as MNHEY and CDR2 as SMNVEV (reference sequence). The CDR3 bases are TGTGCCAGCAGTTTATACTCAGAGGACACTGAAGCTTTCTTT. Translation gives CASSLYSEDTEAFF.

This clone was recorded a few times. Since the CDR3 does not end with the conserved phenylalanine or tryptophan, this likely comes from a read error. No DNA is shown, since the ends of the CDR3 on it are uncertain; the CDR3 is the one TCRdb lists. J is TRBJ2-7 and V is TRBV11-2; the table calls TRBD2, which could not be checked here. Germline lookup yields CDR1 SGHAT and CDR2 FQNNGV. The CDR3 comprises 13 residues, both ends counted. CDR3 protein: CASSLVGLAALHS.

The V call is TRBV6-5, the J call TRBJ1-1; D not certain. V lost 0 bases, J lost 5 bases, and 13 bases lay in between. From germline, CDR1 is MNHEY and CDR2 SVGAGI. The CDR3 covers 15 residues. The CDR3 spells CASSYSTPRRTEAFF. CDR3 coding DNA: TGTGCCAGCAGTTACTCGACACCGAGGAGGACTGAAGCTTTCTTT.

The V gene is TRBV19, the J gene TRBJ1-1, with D possibly matching TRBD1 (5 bases). The germline V gene has CDR1 LNHDA and CDR2 SQIVND (reference sequence). Trimming pared 6 bases from V and 0 bases from J, leaving 11 bases between. CDR3 length: 14 amino acids. Written as DNA, the CDR3 is TGTGCCAGTAGCAGGTTGACAGTGAACACTGAAGCTTTCTTT. Amino acid sequence: CASSRLTVNTEAFF. The complete variable domain, with remaining parts taken from reference TRBV19 and TRBJ1-1, reads DGGITQSPKYLFRKEGQNVTLSCEQNLNHDAMYWYRQDPGQGLRLIYYSQIVNDFQKGDIAEGYSVSREKKESFPLTVTSAQKNPTAFYLCASSRLTVNTEAFFGQGTRLTVV.

The J gene is TRBJ1-1, the V gene TRBV28; 8 bases are shared with TRBD1. The CDR3 is made up of 13 amino acids. The ends lost 5 bases at V and 5 bases at J; junction bases unmatched: 4. The germline V gene encodes CDR1 MDHEN and CDR2 SYDVKM. For the CDR3, the DNA is TGTGCCAGCAGTCGACAGGGGTGGACTGAAGCTTTCTTT. Protein product: CASSRQGWTEAFF.

The chain recombines TRBV5-1 with TRBJ1-2; TRBD1 matches 9 bases. Trimming at V came to 2 bases and at J to 8 bases, leaving 16 bases not matched to a gene. Per the germline V gene, CDR1 is SGHRS and CDR2 is YFSETQ. The CDR3 is made up of 17 amino acids. The CDR3 is CASSLPGTGLLGGGYTF. Here the CDR3 DNA reads TGCGCCAGCAGCTTACCCGGGACAGGGTTATTAGGTGGGGGCTACACCTTC.

The chain couples TRBV2 to TRBJ2-7; maybe TRBD1 (5 bases). This CDR3 is 13 amino acids long. From germline, CDR1 is SNHLY and CDR2 FYNNEI. Deletions cut 1 base from V and 3 bases from J, with 7 bases between. The CDR3 nucleotides read TGTGCCAGCAGTGAAGACGACAGCTACGAGCAGTACTTC. Residues: CASSEDDSYEQYF.